This record looks at one T cell receptor beta chain sequence and its context. V shed 5 bases and J shed 4 bases, with 15 bases lying between them. The CDR3 extends over 14 amino acids. Germline CDR1 SGHAT, CDR2 FQDESV (reference sequence). The repertoire was sequenced with immunoSEQ multiplex PCR; TCRdb's copy has only in-frame clones and lacks some. Of hundreds of thousands of clones detected, approximately 87% appear once; the ten largest clones hold 5.5% to 7%. The data are from a study of cytomegalovirus exposure and HLA in healthy donors. Material for sequencing was PBMCs. This TCR was sampled from a woman aged 18-29 years in good health and CMV-seronegative. This rearrangement joins TRBV11-1 to TRBJ2-7; a weak D match, TRBD2 (6 bases). The CDR3 coding sequence is TGTGCCAGCAGCGGAGGGGACGGATCGTACGAGCAGTACTTC. Protein sequence: CASSGGDGSYEQYF.